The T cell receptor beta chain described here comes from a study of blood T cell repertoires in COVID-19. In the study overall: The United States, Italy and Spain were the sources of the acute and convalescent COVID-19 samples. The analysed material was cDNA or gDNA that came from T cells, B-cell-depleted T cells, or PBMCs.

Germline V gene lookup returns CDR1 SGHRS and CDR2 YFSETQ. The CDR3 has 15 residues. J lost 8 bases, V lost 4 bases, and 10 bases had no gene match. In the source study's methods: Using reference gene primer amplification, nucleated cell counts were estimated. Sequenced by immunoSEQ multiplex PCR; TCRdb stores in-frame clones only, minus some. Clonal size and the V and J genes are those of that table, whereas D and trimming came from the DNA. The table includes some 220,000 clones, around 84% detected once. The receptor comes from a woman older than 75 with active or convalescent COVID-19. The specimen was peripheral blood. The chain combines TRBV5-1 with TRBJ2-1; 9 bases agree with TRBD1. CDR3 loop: CASSPGTGMWDEQFF. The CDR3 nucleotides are TGCGCCAGCAGCCCCGGGACAGGGATGTGGGATGAGCAGTTCTTC.